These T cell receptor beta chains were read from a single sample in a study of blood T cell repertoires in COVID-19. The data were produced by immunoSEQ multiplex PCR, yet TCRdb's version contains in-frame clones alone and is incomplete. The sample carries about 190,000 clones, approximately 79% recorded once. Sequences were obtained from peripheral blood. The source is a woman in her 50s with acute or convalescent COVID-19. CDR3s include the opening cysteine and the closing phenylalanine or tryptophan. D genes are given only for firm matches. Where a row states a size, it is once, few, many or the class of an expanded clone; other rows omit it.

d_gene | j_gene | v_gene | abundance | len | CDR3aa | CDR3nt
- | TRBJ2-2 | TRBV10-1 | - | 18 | CASSPRGWQGPGTGELFF | TGCGCCAGCAGTCCCCGTGGGTGGCAGGGGCCCGGCACCGGGGAGCTGTTTTTT
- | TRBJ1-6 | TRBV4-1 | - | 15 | CASSQDPIPNSPLHF | TGCGCCAGCAGCCAAGACCCCATCCCCAATTCACCCCTCCACTTT
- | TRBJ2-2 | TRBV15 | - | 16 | CATIGGASSSTGELFF | TGTGCCACCATTGGCGGGGCTAGCAGTAGTACCGGGGAGCTGTTTTTT
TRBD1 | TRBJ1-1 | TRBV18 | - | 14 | CASSPDRGNTEAFF | TGTGCCAGCTCACCGGACAGGGGGAACACTGAAGCTTTCTTT
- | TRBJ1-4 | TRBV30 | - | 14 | CAWSVRGAGEKLFF | TGTGCCTGGAGTGTACGGGGGGCTGGGGAAAAACTGTTTTTT
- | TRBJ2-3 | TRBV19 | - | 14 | CASGNSGSTDTQYF | TGTGCCAGTGGAAACAGCGGAAGCACAGATACGCAGTATTTT
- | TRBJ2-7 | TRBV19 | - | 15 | CASSIDSGNSYEQYF | TGTGCCAGTAGTATAGATTCCGGGAACTCCTACGAGCAGTACTTC
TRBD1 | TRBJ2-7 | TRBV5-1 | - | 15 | CASSLEADRRYEQYF | TGCGCCAGCAGCTTGGAAGCGGACAGGAGATACGAGCAGTACTTC
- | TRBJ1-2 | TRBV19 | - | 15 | CASSIEQTSNYGYTF | TGTGCCAGTAGTATAGAGCAGACTTCTAACTATGGCTACACCTTC
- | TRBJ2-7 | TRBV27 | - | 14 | CASSLLLTRGEQYF | TGTGCCAGCAGTTTATTGCTGACACGGGGCGAGCAGTACTTC
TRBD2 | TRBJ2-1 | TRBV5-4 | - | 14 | CASSWGGGTNEQFF | TGTGCCAGCAGCTGGGGCGGGGGGACCAATGAGCAGTTCTTC
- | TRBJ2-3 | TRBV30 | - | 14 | CAWSDTRVGDTQYF | TGTGCCTGGAGTGATACCAGGGTTGGGGATACGCAGTATTTT
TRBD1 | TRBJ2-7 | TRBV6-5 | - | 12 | CASSRTGYEQYF | TGTGCCAGCAGTCGGACAGGATACGAGCAGTACTTC
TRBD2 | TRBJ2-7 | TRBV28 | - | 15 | CASSSGGTGSYEQYF | TGTGCCAGCAGTTCGGGGGGGACCGGATCCTACGAGCAGTACTTC
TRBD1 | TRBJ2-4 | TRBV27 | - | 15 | CASSTSTGWGNIQYF | TGTGCCAGCAGTACCTCGACAGGGTGGGGAAACATTCAGTACTTC
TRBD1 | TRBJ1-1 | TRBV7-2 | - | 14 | CASSSGQGAGEAFF | TGTGCCAGCAGCTCCGGACAGGGGGCGGGTGAAGCTTTCTTT
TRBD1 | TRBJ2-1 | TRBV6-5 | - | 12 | CASRPGTAEQFF | TGTGCCAGCAGACCCGGGACAGCCGAGCAGTTCTTC
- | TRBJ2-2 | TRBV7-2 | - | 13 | CASSTRVTGELFF | TGTGCCAGCAGCACCCGGGTCACCGGGGAGCTGTTTTTT
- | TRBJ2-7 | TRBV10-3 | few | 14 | CAISDRDTAREQYF | TGTGCCATCAGTGATAGGGACACAGCCCGGGAGCAGTACTTC
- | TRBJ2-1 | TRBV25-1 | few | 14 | CASSEGASYNEQFF | TGTGCCAGCAGTGAAGGAGCCTCCTACAATGAGCAGTTCTTC
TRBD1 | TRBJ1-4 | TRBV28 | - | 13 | CASGQGGTEKLFF | TGTGCCTCAGGACAGGGAGGAACTGAAAAACTGTTTTTT
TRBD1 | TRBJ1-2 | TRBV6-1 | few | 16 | CASSELPRGRRYGYTF | TGTGCCAGCAGTGAACTCCCCAGGGGGCGCCGGTATGGCTACACCTTC
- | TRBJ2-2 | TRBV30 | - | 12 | CAWSPDTGELFF | TGTGCCTGGAGCCCTGACACCGGGGAGCTGTTTTTT
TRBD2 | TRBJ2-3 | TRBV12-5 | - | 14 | CASGLAGRGDTQYF | TGTGCTAGTGGTTTAGCGGGGAGAGGGGATACGCAGTATTTT
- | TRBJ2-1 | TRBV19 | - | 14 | CASSIELPGSEQFF | TGTGCCAGTAGTATAGAGCTCCCAGGTAGTGAGCAGTTCTTC
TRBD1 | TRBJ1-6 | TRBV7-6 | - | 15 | CASSPGQGSDSPLHF | TGTGCCAGCAGCCCCGGACAGGGGTCGGATTCACCCCTCCACTTT
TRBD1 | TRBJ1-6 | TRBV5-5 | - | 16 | CASTRAGGSYNSPLHF | TGTGCCAGCACCCGGGCAGGGGGCTCCTATAATTCACCCCTCCACTTT
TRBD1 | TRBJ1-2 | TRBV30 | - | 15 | CAWSTQGALGYGYTF | TGTGCCTGGAGCACACAGGGGGCCCTTGGCTATGGCTACACCTTC
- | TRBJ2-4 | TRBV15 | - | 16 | CATTPYGSLAKNIQYF | TGTGCCACCACCCCATACGGGAGCCTAGCCAAAAACATTCAGTACTTC
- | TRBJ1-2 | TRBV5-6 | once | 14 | CASSPDRKYYGYTF | TGTGCCAGCAGCCCCGACAGAAAATACTATGGCTACACCTTC
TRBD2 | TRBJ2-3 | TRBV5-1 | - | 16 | CASSGGGRGGTDTQYF | TGCGCCAGCAGCGGCGGAGGCCGGGGGGGAACAGATACGCAGTATTTT
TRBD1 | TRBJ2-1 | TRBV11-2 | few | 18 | CASSLGPTGQGLHNEQFF | TGTGCCAGCAGCTTAGGCCCCACGGGACAGGGTTTACACAATGAGCAGTTCTTC
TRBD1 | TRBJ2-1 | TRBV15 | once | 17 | CATSSRPGQGSYNEQFF | TGTGCCACCAGCTCGAGGCCGGGACAGGGCTCCTACAATGAGCAGTTCTTC
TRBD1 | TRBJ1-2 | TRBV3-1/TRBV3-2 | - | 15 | CASSPGTGISYGYTF | TGTGCCAGCAGCCCGGGGACAGGTATCTCCTATGGCTACACCTTC
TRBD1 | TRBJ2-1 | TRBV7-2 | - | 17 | CASSIRTGLGINNEQFF | TGTGCCAGCAGCATACGGACAGGGCTGGGGATCAACAATGAGCAGTTCTTC
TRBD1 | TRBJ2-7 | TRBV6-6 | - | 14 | CASSPQGAQYEQYF | TGTGCCAGCAGCCCACAGGGGGCCCAATACGAGCAGTACTTC
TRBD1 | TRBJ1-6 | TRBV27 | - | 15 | CASSSNRGWNSPLHF | TGTGCCAGCAGTTCTAACAGGGGTTGGAATTCACCCCTCCACTTT
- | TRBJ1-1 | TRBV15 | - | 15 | CATSRRAVMNTEAFF | TGTGCCACCAGCCGCCGAGCGGTGATGAACACTGAAGCTTTCTTT
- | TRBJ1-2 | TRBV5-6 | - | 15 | CASRAGGRANYGYTF | TGTGCCAGCAGAGCCGGGGGGAGAGCTAACTATGGCTACACCTTC
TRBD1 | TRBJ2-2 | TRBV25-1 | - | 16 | CASSERGTGRTGELFF | TGTGCCAGCAGTGAGAGGGGGACAGGAAGAACCGGGGAGCTGTTTTTT